The 28 T cell receptor beta chains presented below share a single source sample, sequenced in a study of T cells in pancreatic ductal adenocarcinoma. Measured with immunoSEQ multiplex PCR; TCRdb has only the in-frame clones, and not every one. Of over 85,000 clones listed, roughly 95% were seen once; the top ten hold 3.1%. Selected pancreatic ductal adenocarcinoma patients had undergone surgery without neoadjuvant therapy. The sequenced material came from PBMCs. The receptor source for this set is a human donor with pancreatic ductal adenocarcinoma.

This chain links TRBV28 with TRBJ2-5; perhaps TRBD2 as D (6 bases). This CDR3 has 15 amino acids. Germline assignment: CDR1 MDHEN and CDR2 SYDVKM. Trimming took 3 bases from V and 3 from J, leaving 14 bases between them. CDR3 in amino acids: CASSFLGGSKETQYF. CDR3 bases: TGTGCCAGCAGTTTTCTCGGAGGGAGTAAAGAGACCCAGTACTTC. Full variable domain (missing parts from reference TRBV28 and TRBJ2-5): DVKVTQSSRYLVKRTGEKVFLECVQDMDHENMFWYRQDPGLGLRLIYFSYDVKMKEKGDIPEGYSVSREKKERFSLILESASTNQTSMYLCASSFLGGSKETQYFGPGTRLLVL.

The J gene is TRBJ2-3, the V gene TRBV6-6; possible D gene TRBD2, 6 bases. This CDR3 is 15 amino acids long. CDR1 and CDR2 from the germline V gene are MNHNY and SVGAGI (reference sequence). V was shortened by 3 bases and J by 5 bases, with 15 bases between the two germline ends. CDR3 in amino acids: CASSYSTSGQDTQYF. CDR3 nucleotides: TGTGCCAGCAGTTATTCCACCAGCGGGCAAGATACGCAGTATTTT.

This chain links TRBV11-2 with TRBJ2-7, with 11 bases lining up with TRBD2. Germline V gives CDR1 SGHAT, CDR2 FQNNGV. This CDR3 is 15 amino acids long. Germline trimming cut 5 bases from V and 5 bases from J; bases unmatched to any gene: 8. CDR3 protein: CASSRLSGRADEQYF. The CDR3 DNA is TGTGCCAGCAGCCGACTTAGCGGGAGGGCAGACGAGCAGTACTTC.

This chain connects TRBV28 to TRBJ2-7; D ambiguous. The CDR3 extends over 13 amino acids. Per germline, CDR1 MDHEN and CDR2 SYDVKM. V lost 4 bases and J 4 bases, leaving 11 bases between the germline ends. In DNA, the CDR3 is TGTGCCAGCAGTTGGCAGCGAGCATACGAGCAGTACTTC. This gives the protein CASSWQRAYEQYF.

The chain joins TRBV11-3 to TRBJ2-1; 10 nucleotides line up with TRBD1. CDR1 is SGHNT, CDR2 YENEEA, per germline. J lost 7 bases, V lost 1 base, and 4 bases had no gene match. The CDR3 is made up of 15 amino acids. The CDR3 DNA sequence: TGTGCCAGCAGCTTAGGCCCGGGACAGGGGAATGAGCAGTTCTTC. The encoded protein is CASSLGPGQGNEQFF. The complete variable domain, with remaining parts taken from reference TRBV11-3 and TRBJ2-1, reads EAGVVQSPRYKIIEKKQPVAFWCNPISGHNTLYWYLQNLGQGPELLIRYENEEAVDDSQLPKDRFSAERLKGVDSTLKIQPAELGDSAVYLCASSLGPGQGNEQFFGPGTRLTVL.

Turning to this clone: At one end, the junction sequence differs from germline, possibly due to a read error. CDR3 protein: CASSLAVGAEQFF. CDR3 nucleotide sequence: TGTGCTAGCAGCTTAGCGGTAGGAGCGGAGCAGTTCTTC. The rearrangement uses TRBV7-7 and TRBJ2-1, with D maybe TRBD2 (6 bases). Germline V CDR1 and CDR2: SSHAT, FNYEAQ (reference sequence). The CDR3 runs to 13 residues. The complete variable domain, with remaining parts taken from reference TRBV7-7 and TRBJ2-1, reads GAGVSQSPRYKVTKRGQDVTLRCDPISSHATLYWYQQALGQGPEFLTYFNYEAQPDKSGLPSDRFSAERPEGSISTLTIQRTEQRDSAMYRCASSLAVGAEQFFGPGTRLTVL.

The V call is TRBV7-3, the J call TRBJ2-1; 9 bases are a match to TRBD2. V dropped 0 bases and J dropped 9; count of bases not matched to a gene: 6. Per germline, CDR1 SGHTA and CDR2 FQGTGA. There are 15 residues in the CDR3. Here the CDR3 DNA reads TGTGCCAGCAGCTTAACCGGGACTAGCCTGAGTGAGCAGTTCTTC. Protein sequence: CASSLTGTSLSEQFF.

The genes are TRBV7-3 and TRBJ1-1; 7 positions agree with TRBD1. Germline-derived CDR1 and CDR2 are SGHTA and FQGTGA. The V segment lost 5 bases and the J segment 4 bases; nucleotides outside the gene matches: 10. The CDR3 runs to 15 residues. The CDR3 here is CASSEQGQGTTEAFF. The CDR3 nucleotides are TGTGCCAGCAGCGAACAGGGGCAGGGGACCACTGAAGCTTTCTTT.

J is TRBJ2-5 and V is TRBV5-1, with TRBD1 as a possible D gene (6 bases). V was cut by 4 bases and J by 5 bases, with 12 bases left in between. The germline V gene encodes CDR1 SGHRS and CDR2 YFSETQ. The CDR3 spans 13 residues. DNA for the CDR3: TGCGCCAGCAGCCGACAGGCTCGGGAGACCCAGTACTTC. It is translated as CASSRQARETQYF.

This clone was observed a single time. The genes are TRBV7-9 and TRBJ2-1; 9 nucleotides agree with TRBD2. Germline-derived CDR1 and CDR2 are SEHNR and FQNEAQ (reference sequence). This CDR3 region has 17 residues. V trimming: 0 bases; J trimming: 7 bases; junction bases outside the gene matches: 10. The CDR3 is CASSLAAAAGGWNEQFF. In DNA, the CDR3 is TGTGCCAGCAGCTTAGCGGCGGCAGCGGGAGGTTGGAATGAGCAGTTCTTC. Full variable domain (remainder filled in from reference TRBV7-9 and TRBJ2-1): DTGVSQNPRHKITKRGQNVTFRCDPISEHNRLYWYRQTLGQGPEFLTYFQNEAQLEKSRLLSDRFSAERPKGSFSTLEIQRTEQGDSAMYLCASSLAAAAGGWNEQFFGPGTRLTVL.

The chain couples TRBV11-1 to TRBJ2-7; tentative D call: TRBD2 (6 bases). This CDR3 region has 15 residues. V lost 5 bases and J lost 6, with 20 bases in between. Per the germline V gene, CDR1 is SGHAT and CDR2 is FQDESV (reference sequence). The CDR3 here is CASSPLDGRSVEQYF. The CDR3 DNA reads TGTGCCAGCAGCCCGCTGGACGGGAGATCGGTCGAGCAGTACTTC.

The DNA for the CDR3 is TGTGCCAGCTCACCACCGACAAGGAACACTGAAGCTTTCTTT. It codes for CASSPPTRNTEAFF. The gene calls are TRBV18 and TRBJ1-1, with D uncertain. Trimming took off 0 bases at V and 1 base at J, with 6 bases between the two ends. Germline V CDR1 and CDR2: KGHSH, LQKENI. The CDR3 runs 14 residues.

The chain couples TRBV5-1 to TRBJ2-1; 7 bases fit TRBD2. V lost 5 bases, J lost 8 bases, and 7 bases stayed unmatched. This CDR3 contains 13 residues. Germline values: CDR1 SGHRS, CDR2 YFSETQ. The CDR3 region has the DNA TGCGCCAGCAGGTGGAGCGGGACCGATGAGCAGTTCTTC. It encodes CASRWSGTDEQFF.

This chain joins TRBV7-9 and TRBJ2-7; the D gene is possibly TRBD1 (6 bases). Germline assignment: CDR1 SEHNR and CDR2 FQNEAQ (reference sequence). The germline V and J ends were trimmed by 5 bases and 5 bases, with 10 bases remaining between them. The CDR3 runs to 12 residues. The CDR3 sequence is CASSPTGNEQYF. The CDR3 DNA sequence: TGTGCCAGCAGCCCTACAGGGAACGAGCAGTACTTC.

CDR3 sequence reads: CAGQSGGVGNTEAFF. The CDR3 coding sequence is TGTGCCGGGCAGAGCGGGGGAGTTGGGAACACTGAAGCTTTCTTT. The J gene is TRBJ1-1, the V gene TRBV6-1, with D possibly TRBD1 on 5 matching bases. Trimming removed 11 bases from V and 1 base from J, with 20 bases in between. The CDR3 totals 15 residues. Germline CDR1 and CDR2: MNHNS and SASEGT.

The chain links TRBV9 to TRBJ2-7; possibly TRBD1 for D (5 bases). Deletions cut 0 bases from V and 6 bases from J, with 10 bases between. The germline V gene encodes CDR1 SGDLS and CDR2 YYNGEE. The CDR3 covers 13 residues. CDR3 loop: CASSVAGSGEQYF. As DNA, the CDR3 is TGTGCCAGCAGCGTAGCAGGGTCCGGCGAGCAGTACTTC.

V gene TRBV2 combines with J gene TRBJ1-5, with D possibly matching TRBD1 (6 bases). Trimming cost V 3 bases and J 6 bases, with 15 bases left between them. This CDR3 comprises 15 residues. Germline CDR1 and CDR2: SNHLY and FYNNEI. CDR3 bases: TGTGCCAGCAGTGAGGTTGGGGGGGCTAGTCAGCCCCAGCATTTT. This sequence encodes CASSEVGGASQPQHF. Together with reference TRBV2 and TRBJ1-5, the CDR3 gives the full variable domain: EPEVTQTPSHQVTQMGQEVILRCVPISNHLYFYWYRQILGQKVEFLVSFYNNEISEKSEIFDDQFSVERPDGSNFTLKIRSTKLEDSAMYFCASSEVGGASQPQHFGDGTRLSIL.

The rearrangement joins TRBV30 to TRBJ2-7; D is possibly TRBD2 (6 bases). CDR1 and CDR2 from the germline V gene are GTSNPN and SVGIG (reference sequence). This CDR3 is built from 14 residues. Trimming stripped 4 bases from V and 6 bases from J, with 19 bases between. The chain's CDR3 is CAWTGWGMEGEQYF. The CDR3 DNA reads TGTGCCTGGACAGGTTGGGGGATGGAGGGCGAGCAGTACTTC.

The genes are TRBV6-1 and TRBJ2-7, with TRBD2 matching 7 bases. The CDR3 sequence is 15 residues long. J gave up 7 bases and V 1 base, and 10 bases lay outside the gene matches. CDR1 is MNHNS, CDR2 SASEGT, per germline. The CDR3 sequence: CASSEGLGTTGEQYF. In DNA, the CDR3 is TGTGCCAGCAGTGAAGGACTCGGGACTACCGGGGAGCAGTACTTC.

In its sample, this clone was seen once. The V call is TRBV28, the J call TRBJ2-7, with 7 positions matching TRBD1. CDR3 length equals 14 residues. V lost 8 bases and J lost 3; bases outside the gene matches: 10. Looked up from germline, CDR1 is MDHEN and CDR2 is SYDVKM. The CDR3 DNA reads as TGTGCCAGCGGCCGGGACAGTGTAAACTACGAGCAGTACTTC. It yields the protein CASGRDSVNYEQYF.

This clone showed up just once. The chain couples TRBV28 to TRBJ1-5; 11 nucleotides align to TRBD1. V lost 5 bases to trimming and J lost 1 base; unmatched junction nucleotides: 7. The CDR3 contains 17 residues. The germline gives CDR1 MDHEN, CDR2 SYDVKM. The CDR3 is CASSGRTGGLSNQPQHF. CDR3 bases: TGTGCCAGCAGTGGACGGACAGGGGGCTTGAGCAATCAGCCCCAGCATTTT.

The chain carries TRBV29-1 and TRBJ1-5; D is unresolved. CDR1 is SQVTM, CDR2 ANQGSEA, per germline. This CDR3 spans 13 amino acids. V lost 4 bases to trimming and J lost 4 bases, with 11 bases between them. The CDR3 region is CSVGHSLNQPQHF. DNA of the CDR3: TGCAGCGTTGGCCACTCCCTTAATCAGCCCCAGCATTTT.

This clone has only one observation. The CDR3 bases are TGTGCCAGCAGCTTAGGGGCTACCTACGAGCAGTACTTC. Its protein is CASSLGATYEQYF. This rearrangement joins TRBV7-9 to TRBJ2-7; D is ambiguous. The germline CDR1 and CDR2 sequences are SEHNR and FQNEAQ (reference sequence). The CDR3 covers 13 residues. V lost 1 base to trimming and J lost 2 bases, with 6 bases between them.

The V and J genes are TRBV27 and TRBJ2-7, with TRBD1 identical over 7 bases. There are 14 residues in the CDR3. Losses at the gene ends were 8 bases for V and 5 bases for J; bases not matched to a gene: 12. Germline CDR1 is MNHEY and CDR2 is SMNVEV (reference sequence). CDR3 loop: CASGITGEVDEQYF. The CDR3 DNA follows: TGTGCCAGCGGTATAACAGGGGAAGTTGACGAGCAGTACTTC.

The V gene is TRBV27, the J gene TRBJ2-2; the match to TRBD2 covers 9 bases. V trimming: 2 bases; J trimming: 7 bases; junction bases outside the gene matches: 5. The CDR3 sequence is 15 residues long. CDR1 MNHEY and CDR2 SMNVEV come from the germline V gene (reference sequence). CDR3 bases: TGTGCCAGCAGTTTAAAGGGACTAGCTAGCGGGGAGCTGTTTTTT. This sequence encodes CASSLKGLASGELFF.

The chain couples TRBV27 to TRBJ2-7; possibly TRBD2 for D (5 bases). The CDR3 is made up of 13 amino acids. V gave up 6 bases and J gave up 4 bases, with 13 bases separating them. From germline, CDR1 is MNHEY and CDR2 SMNVEV (reference sequence). The CDR3 reads CASSQTRGYEQYF. DNA for the CDR3: TGTGCCAGCAGCCAGACTCGCGGGTACGAGCAGTACTTC.

The chain links TRBV2 to TRBJ1-2, with 8 bases that match TRBD1. This CDR3 region has 13 residues. With 4 bases clipped from V and 6 bases from J, the junction kept 4 bases outside the gene matches. Looked up from germline, CDR1 is SNHLY and CDR2 is FYNNEI. CDR3 protein: CASSGQGWDGYTF. For the CDR3, the DNA is TGTGCCAGCAGTGGACAGGGGTGGGATGGCTACACCTTC.

The chain links TRBV7-6 to TRBJ2-2; no clear D gene. This CDR3 has 12 residues. V dropped 5 bases and J dropped 9 bases, with 10 bases sitting between them. Per the germline V gene, CDR1 is SGHVS and CDR2 is FNYEAQ. CDR3 loop: CASSLKLRELFF. The CDR3 DNA follows: TGTGCCAGCAGCCTTAAGCTGCGGGAGCTGTTTTTT.